This T cell receptor beta chain was obtained from a study of blood T cell repertoires in COVID-19. CDR3 length: 11 residues. Germline CDR1 LNHNV, CDR2 YYDKDF (reference sequence). As handled by the study authors: By means of reference gene primer amplification, nucleated cell counts were estimated. The data were produced by immunoSEQ multiplex PCR, yet TCRdb's version contains in-frame clones alone and is incomplete. For V, J and clone size, that table is used; D and trimming come from the DNA. Of 410,000 or so clones in the sample, approximately 89% were seen once. This clone appeared a single time. The junction differs from germline at one of its ends, possibly a read error.

The sequence was collected from a woman aged 40-49 years with COVID-19, enrolled during active disease. The V and J genes are TRBV15 and TRBJ2-4; a weak D match, TRBD1 (5 bases). Sequencing input: peripheral blood. DNA of the CDR3: TGTGCCACCAGCAGTTGGCAGGGATCGGACTTC. Amino acids: CATSSWQGSDF.